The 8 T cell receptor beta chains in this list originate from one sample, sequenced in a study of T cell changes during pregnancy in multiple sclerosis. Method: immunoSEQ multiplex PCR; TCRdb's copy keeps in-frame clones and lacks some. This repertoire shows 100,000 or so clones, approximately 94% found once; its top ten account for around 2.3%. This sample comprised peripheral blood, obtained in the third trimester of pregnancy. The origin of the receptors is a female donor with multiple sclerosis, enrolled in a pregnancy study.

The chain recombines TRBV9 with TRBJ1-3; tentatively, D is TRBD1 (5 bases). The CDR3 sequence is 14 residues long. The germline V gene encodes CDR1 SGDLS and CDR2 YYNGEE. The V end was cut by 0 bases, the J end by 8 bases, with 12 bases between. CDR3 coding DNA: TGTGCCAGCAGCGTAGGGGGCAGGGCGGACACCATATATTTT. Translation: CASSVGGRADTIYF.

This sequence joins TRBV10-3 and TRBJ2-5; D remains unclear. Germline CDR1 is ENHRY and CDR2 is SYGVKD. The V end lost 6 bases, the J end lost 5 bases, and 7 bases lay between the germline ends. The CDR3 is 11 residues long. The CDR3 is CAIRAVETQYF. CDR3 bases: TGTGCCATCAGGGCGGTGGAGACCCAGTACTTC.

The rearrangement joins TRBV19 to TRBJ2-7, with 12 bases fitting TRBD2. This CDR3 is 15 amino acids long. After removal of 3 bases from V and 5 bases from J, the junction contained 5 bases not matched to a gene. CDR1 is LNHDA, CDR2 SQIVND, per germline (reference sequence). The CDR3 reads CASSISPSGRDEQYF. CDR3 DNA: TGTGCCAGTAGTATCTCTCCTAGCGGGAGGGACGAGCAGTACTTC.

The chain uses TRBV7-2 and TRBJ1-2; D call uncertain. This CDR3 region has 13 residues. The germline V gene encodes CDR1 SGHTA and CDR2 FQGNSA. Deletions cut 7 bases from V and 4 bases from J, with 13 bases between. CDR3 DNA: TGTGCCAGCACCTCCAACGGAGGCTATGGCTACACCTTC. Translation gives CASTSNGGYGYTF.

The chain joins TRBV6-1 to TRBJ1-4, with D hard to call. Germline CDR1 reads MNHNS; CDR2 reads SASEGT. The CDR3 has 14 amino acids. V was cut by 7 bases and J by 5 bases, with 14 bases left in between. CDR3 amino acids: CASITAGGNEKLFF. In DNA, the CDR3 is TGTGCCAGCATTACGGCGGGTGGGAATGAAAAACTGTTTTTT.

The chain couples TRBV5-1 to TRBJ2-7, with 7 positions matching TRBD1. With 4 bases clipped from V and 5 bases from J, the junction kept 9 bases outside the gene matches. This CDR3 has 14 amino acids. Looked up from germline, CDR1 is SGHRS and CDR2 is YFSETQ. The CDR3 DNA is TGCGCCAGCAGCCGTCGGGACAGCCCCAACGAGCAGTACTTC. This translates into CASSRRDSPNEQYF.

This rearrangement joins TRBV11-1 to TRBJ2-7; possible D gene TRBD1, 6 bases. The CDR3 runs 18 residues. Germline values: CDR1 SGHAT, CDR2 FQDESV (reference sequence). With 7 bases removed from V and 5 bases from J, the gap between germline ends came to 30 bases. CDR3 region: CASTPELSLRGRLNEQYF. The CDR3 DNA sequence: TGTGCCAGCACCCCCGAACTTAGCCTCAGGGGACGCCTTAACGAGCAGTACTTC.

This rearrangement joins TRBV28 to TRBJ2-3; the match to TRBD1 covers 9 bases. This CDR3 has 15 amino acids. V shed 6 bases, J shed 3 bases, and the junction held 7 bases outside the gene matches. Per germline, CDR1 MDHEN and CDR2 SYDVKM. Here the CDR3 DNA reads TGTGCCAGCAGCCCGAGGGACAGGGAGACAGATACGCAGTATTTT. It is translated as CASSPRDRETDTQYF.